A selection of T cell receptor beta chains follows, all from one sample in a study of T cell repertoires in cytomegalovirus infection. TCRdb called the reads again in MiXCR, with one record for every CDR3 protein. This sample carries about 890,000 distinct CDR3 sequences, around 32% of them seen once, and the ten largest clones take 13%. Their antigens remain unidentified. Sequenced material: cultured CD8+ T cells from PBMCs, taken from culture after CMV antigen stimulation. These receptors were collected from a human donor in good health (CMV status not recorded). Some clones in this sample may be carry-over from other donors' samples. CDR3s leave out the opening cysteine and the closing phenylalanine or tryptophan. Fields, in order: V gene, CDR3 protein.

>TRBV13
ASSGGEGGVGSPLH
>TRBV4-1
ASSQEPGQNSGNTIY
>TRBV27
ASGPPALSSYNSPLH
>TRBV11-2
ASSFGKGETQY
>TRBV6-6
ASTALGSEAF
>TRBV18
ASSPPRGGKSYEQY
>TRBV4-1
ASSQESGGQVYQETQY
>TRBV5-1
ASSFDRQMATNEKLF
>TRBV11-2
ASRKWITGRDTEAF
>TRBV6-1
ASSKLRVSGHLPQH
>TRBV7-9
ASSSTQRGSSYNEQF
>TRBV6-6
ASFLRETVNTEAF
>TRBV7-9
ASSLWDRGYT
>TRBV6-5
ASSGLALSGETQY
>TRBV6-1
AVRWGYGYT
>TRBV6-5
ASSYGGWELF
>TRBV7-6
ASSLLPPWGSYNEQF
>TRBV7-9
ASSLARTGNTDTQY
>TRBV7-6
ASSLLYGTGTYNEQF
>TRBV6-6
ASSYSTGPYTEAF
>TRBV7-6
ASSLGAGQRNSPLH
>TRBV20-1
SASPPGWAGNTIY
>TRBV2
ASMGLTSGEQETQY
>TRBV12-5
ASGRNVGQHYGYT
>TRBV15
ATSRDLGGNTGELF
>TRBV18
ASSPVNSYEQY
>TRBV28
ASSASRDRGGGYT
>TRBV7-2
ASSTGQRETQY